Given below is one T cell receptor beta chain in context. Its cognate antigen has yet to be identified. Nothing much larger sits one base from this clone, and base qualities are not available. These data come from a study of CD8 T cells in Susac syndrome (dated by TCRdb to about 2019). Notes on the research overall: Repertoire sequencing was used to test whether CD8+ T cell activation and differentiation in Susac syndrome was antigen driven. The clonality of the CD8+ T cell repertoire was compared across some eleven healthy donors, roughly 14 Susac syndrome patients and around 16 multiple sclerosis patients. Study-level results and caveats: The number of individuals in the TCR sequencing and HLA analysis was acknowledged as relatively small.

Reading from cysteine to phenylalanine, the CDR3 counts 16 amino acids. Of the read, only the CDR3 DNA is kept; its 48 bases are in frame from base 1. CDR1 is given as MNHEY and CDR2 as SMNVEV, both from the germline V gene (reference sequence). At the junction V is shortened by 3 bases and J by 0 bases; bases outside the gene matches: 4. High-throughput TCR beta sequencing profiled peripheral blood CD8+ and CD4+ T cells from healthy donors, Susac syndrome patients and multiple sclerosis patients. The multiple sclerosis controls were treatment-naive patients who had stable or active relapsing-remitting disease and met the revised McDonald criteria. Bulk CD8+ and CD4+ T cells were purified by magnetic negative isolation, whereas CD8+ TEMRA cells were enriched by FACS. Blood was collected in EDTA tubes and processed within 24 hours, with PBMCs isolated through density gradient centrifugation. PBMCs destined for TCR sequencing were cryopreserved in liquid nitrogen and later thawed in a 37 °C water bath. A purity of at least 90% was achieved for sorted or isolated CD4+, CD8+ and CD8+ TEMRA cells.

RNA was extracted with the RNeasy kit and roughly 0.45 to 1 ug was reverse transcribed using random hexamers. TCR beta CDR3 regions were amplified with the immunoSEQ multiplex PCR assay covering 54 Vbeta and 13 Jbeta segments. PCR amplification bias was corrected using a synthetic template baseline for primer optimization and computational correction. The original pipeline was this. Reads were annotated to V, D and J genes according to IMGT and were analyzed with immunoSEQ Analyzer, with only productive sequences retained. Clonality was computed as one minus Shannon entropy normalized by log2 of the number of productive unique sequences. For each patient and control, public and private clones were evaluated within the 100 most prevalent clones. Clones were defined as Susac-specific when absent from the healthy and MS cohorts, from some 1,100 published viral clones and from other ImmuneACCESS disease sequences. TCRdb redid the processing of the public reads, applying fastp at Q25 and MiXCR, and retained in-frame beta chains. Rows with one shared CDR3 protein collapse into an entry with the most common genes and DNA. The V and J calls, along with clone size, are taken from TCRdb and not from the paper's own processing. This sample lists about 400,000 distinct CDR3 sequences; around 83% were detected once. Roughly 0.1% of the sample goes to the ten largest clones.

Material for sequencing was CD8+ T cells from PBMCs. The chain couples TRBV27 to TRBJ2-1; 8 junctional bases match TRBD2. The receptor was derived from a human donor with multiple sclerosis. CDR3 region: CASSLSLAGSYNEQFF. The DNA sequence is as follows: TGTGCCAGCAGTTTGAGTCTAGCGGGCTCCTACAATGAGCAGTTCTTC.